The 16 T cell receptor beta chains presented below share a single source sample, sequenced in a study of shared clonotypes between healthy human individuals. This table comes from immunoSEQ multiplex PCR, and its TCRdb copy is limited to in-frame clones, with some not included. The table records 2.3 million or so clones, more than 85% of them present only once. The specimen sequenced was naive CD4+ T cells from PBMCs. The subset is: CD45RA+ positively selected. These receptors all come from a man between 18 and 29 years old in good health. Some clones in this sample may be carry-over from other donors' samples.

The V and J genes are TRBV4-2 and TRBJ2-1; 7 bases match TRBD2. Germline V gene data show CDR1 as LGHNA and CDR2 as YNFKEQ. V trimming: 1 base; J trimming: 4 bases; junction bases outside the gene matches: 7. This CDR3 has 16 residues. This CDR3 is CASSQGGRERYNEQFF. For the CDR3, the DNA is TGTGCCAGCAGCCAAGGAGGGCGGGAGCGTTACAATGAGCAGTTCTTC.

Remarks on this clone: Other nucleotide sequences in the sample specify the same CDR3. The J gene is TRBJ2-3, the V gene TRBV11-3; 13 bases match TRBD2. CDR1 and CDR2 (germline): SGHNT, YENEEA. V dropped 5 bases and J dropped 4; count of bases not matched to a gene: 3. The CDR3 runs 15 residues. CDR3 nucleotide sequence: TGTGCCAGCAGCCCAGGACTAGCGGGAGCAGATACGCAGTATTTT. Residues: CASSPGLAGADTQYF.

This clone came up once. The chain carries TRBV19 and TRBJ2-3, with 12 bases identical to TRBD2. The CDR3 is made up of 16 amino acids. The V gene end was trimmed by 6 bases and the J gene end by 3 bases; junction bases not matched to a gene: 7. Germline V CDR1 and CDR2: LNHDA, SQIVND (reference sequence). CDR3 DNA: TGTGCCAGTAGCTCCAGACTAGCGGGAGTAACAGATACGCAGTATTTT. Translated, it gives CASSSRLAGVTDTQYF.

This chain joins TRBV5-1 and TRBJ2-5; TRBD2 aligns across 11 bases. V dropped 3 bases and J dropped 5; count of bases not matched to a gene: 6. The CDR3 sequence is 15 residues long. Germline V gene sequence: CDR1 SGHRS, CDR2 YFSETQ. As DNA, the CDR3 is TGCGCCAGCAGCTCCTTAGCGGGAGGGGTTGAGACCCAGTACTTC. Protein: CASSSLAGGVETQYF.

V is TRBV7-2 and J is TRBJ2-1; TRBD2 aligns across 9 bases. Germline-derived CDR1 and CDR2 are SGHTA and FQGNSA. V was clipped by 1 base and J by 6 bases; unmatched bases: 10. CDR3 length: 17 residues. The CDR3 sequence: CASSLVGSGSWINEQFF. The CDR3 DNA is TGTGCCAGCAGCTTAGTAGGTAGCGGGAGTTGGATCAATGAGCAGTTCTTC.

The chain links TRBV29-1 to TRBJ1-2, with D perhaps matching TRBD1 (6 bases). The CDR3 contains 14 residues. Trimming stripped 4 bases from V and 6 bases from J, with 18 bases between. The germline V gene encodes CDR1 SQVTM and CDR2 ANQGSEA. CDR3 in amino acids: CSVVGNQGINGYTF. For the CDR3, the DNA is TGCAGCGTTGTCGGAAACCAGGGGATTAATGGCTACACCTTC. Variable domain in full (rest from reference TRBV29-1 and TRBJ1-2): SAVISQKPSRDICQRGTSLTIQCQVDSQVTMMFWYRQQPGQSLTLIATANQGSEATYESGFVIDKFPISRPNLTFSTLTVSNMSPEDSSIYLCSVVGNQGINGYTFGSGTRLTVV.

The chain links TRBV27 to TRBJ1-2; no clear D. V shed 5 bases and J shed 11 bases, with 21 bases lying between them. CDR1 is MNHEY and CDR2 is SMNVEV in the germline V gene (reference sequence). The CDR3 length is 14 residues. CDR3 bases: TGTGCCAGCAGTCCAGGCCAGGCCGCCCGGTGGTACACCTTC. It specifies CASSPGQAARWYTF.

This chain connects TRBV2 to TRBJ1-1; a weak D match, TRBD1 (5 bases). This CDR3 comprises 14 residues. With 6 bases removed from V and 0 bases from J, the gap between germline ends came to 11 bases. Germline loops: CDR1 SNHLY, CDR2 FYNNEI. DNA of the CDR3: TGTGCCAGCAGGCCGGGACGGCTGAACACTGAAGCTTTCTTT. This translates into CASRPGRLNTEAFF.

CDR3 region: CASTLAVAPYEQYF. The CDR3 coding sequence is TGTGCCAGCACCCTTGCGGTAGCGCCCTACGAGCAGTACTTC. V and J are TRBV5-6 and TRBJ2-7; the D gene is possibly TRBD2 (5 bases). The CDR3 runs 14 residues. Trimming pared 6 bases from V and 2 bases from J, leaving 15 bases between. Looked up from germline, CDR1 is SGHDT and CDR2 is YYEEEE.

The V and J genes are TRBV7-3 and TRBJ2-1; the D call may be TRBD1 or TRBD2 (5 bases each). CDR1 is SGHTA and CDR2 is FQGTGA in the germline V gene. Trimming removed 1 base at V and 0 bases at J, with 13 bases between. The CDR3 is made up of 17 amino acids. The CDR3 loop is CASSLIGARHSYNEQFF. CDR3 nucleotide sequence: TGTGCCAGCAGCTTAATCGGGGCTCGCCACTCCTACAATGAGCAGTTCTTC. The entire variable domain, with the rest obtained from reference TRBV7-3 and TRBJ2-1, is as follows: GAGVSQTPSNKVTEKGKYVELRCDPISGHTALYWYRQSLGQGPEFLIYFQGTGAADDSGLPNDRFFAVRPEGSVSTLKIQRTERGDSAVYLCASSLIGARHSYNEQFFGPGTRLTVL.

V usage is TRBV27 and J usage is TRBJ1-5; 9 bases are shared with TRBD1. The CDR3 extends over 15 amino acids. J lost 7 bases, V lost 4 bases, and 8 bases had no gene match. The germline CDR1 and CDR2 sequences are MNHEY and SMNVEV (reference sequence). CDR3 DNA sequence: TGTGCCAGCAGTTCAATTAACAGGGGGCGGCAGCCCCAGCATTTT. This encodes CASSSINRGRQPQHF.

This sequence joins TRBV6-6 and TRBJ2-7; 12 bases map to TRBD2. The germline V gene has CDR1 MNHNY and CDR2 SVGAGI (reference sequence). Losses at the gene ends were 5 bases for V and 2 bases for J; bases not matched to a gene: 1. This CDR3 region has 14 residues. In nucleotides, the CDR3 is TGTGCCAGCAGTACTAGCGGGAGGCCCTACGAGCAGTACTTC. Encoded protein: CASSTSGRPYEQYF.

The chain uses TRBV2 and TRBJ2-7; D is possibly TRBD1 or TRBD2 (5 bases each). Germline CDR1 and CDR2: SNHLY and FYNNEI. V was pared by 4 bases and J by 6 bases, with 10 bases between. This CDR3 has 12 amino acids. CDR3 coding DNA: TGTGCCAGCAGTGTCTCGGGGCTCGAGCAGTACTTC. It codes for CASSVSGLEQYF.

The chain uses TRBV25-1 and TRBJ2-1; 9 positions agree with TRBD2. From germline, CDR1 is MGHDK and CDR2 SYGVNS. The CDR3 loop spans 16 amino acids. Trimming took 1 base from V and 6 from J; bases not matched to a gene: 7. Here the CDR3 DNA reads TGTGCCAGCAGTGAATCCTCTAGCGGGAAGAGCAATGAGCAGTTCTTC. As protein: CASSESSSGKSNEQFF.

The gene calls are TRBV7-9 and TRBJ1-1; 7 bases are a match to TRBD1. Germline CDR1 and CDR2: SEHNR and FQNEAQ (reference sequence). The junction had 13 bases not matched to a gene; V was cut back by 5 bases and J by 4 bases. CDR3 length equals 16 residues. CDR3 region: CASSPSTGVGITEAFF. The CDR3 coding sequence is TGTGCCAGCAGCCCGTCAACAGGGGTGGGTATCACTGAAGCTTTCTTT.

This chain links TRBV7-9 with TRBJ2-3; TRBD2 aligns across 14 bases. The ends lost 3 bases at V and 2 bases at J; junction bases unmatched: 10. CDR1 and CDR2 from the germline V gene are SEHNR and FQNEAQ (reference sequence). The length of the CDR3 is 19 residues. The CDR3 DNA is TGTGCCAGCAGCTTTGGGACTAGCGGGAGAATGGGGAACACAGATACGCAGTATTTT. Translation gives CASSFGTSGRMGNTDTQYF.